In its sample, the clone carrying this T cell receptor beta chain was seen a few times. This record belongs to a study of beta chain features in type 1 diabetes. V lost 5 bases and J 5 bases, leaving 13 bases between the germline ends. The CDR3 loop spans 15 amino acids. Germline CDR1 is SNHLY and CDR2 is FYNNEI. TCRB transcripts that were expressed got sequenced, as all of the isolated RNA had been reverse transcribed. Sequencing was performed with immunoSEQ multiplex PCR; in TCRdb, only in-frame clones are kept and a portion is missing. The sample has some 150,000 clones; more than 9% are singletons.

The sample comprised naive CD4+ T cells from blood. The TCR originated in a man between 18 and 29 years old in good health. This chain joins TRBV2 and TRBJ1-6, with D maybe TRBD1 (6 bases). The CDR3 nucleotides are TGTGCCAGCAGTTTGACAGGACCTGATAATTCACCCCTCCACTTT. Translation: CASSLTGPDNSPLHF.